The clone carrying this TCR beta chain showed up just once. Trimming removed 5 bases from V and 5 bases from J; junction bases left unmatched: 16. The CDR3 length is 17 residues. Germline V gene lookup returns CDR1 SGHTA and CDR2 FQGTGA. This sample is drawn from a study of blood T cell repertoires in COVID-19. Assay used: immunoSEQ multiplex PCR; TCRdb lists only in-frame clones, some missing. The sample carries some 99,000 clones, about 90% recorded once. This receptor was taken from a human donor with COVID-19, enrolled during active disease. The donor label of this sample is uncertain. The genes are TRBV7-3 and TRBJ2-5, with 8 bases lining up with TRBD2. Sequences were obtained from peripheral blood. CDR3 residues: CASSPRGGRLVKETQYF. CDR3 nucleotides: TGTGCCAGCAGCCCCCGGGGGGGCAGGCTGGTAAAGGAGACCCAGTACTTC.